These 12 T cell receptor beta chains came from one sample sequenced in a study of T cells in Graves' hyperthyroidism and ophthalmopathy. RNA transcripts provided the source from which TCR beta CDR3 regions were amplified. Primed by the HTBI set, a first-round RT-PCR was run on the TCR CDR3. From the multiplex PCR reads, TCRdb called clonotypes with MiXCR, one entry per CDR3 protein. The data hold approximately 400,000 distinct CDR3 sequences, with about 19% observed a single time. The sample consisted of blood. Receptors were obtained from a woman aged 18-29 years with Graves' hyperthyroidism.

This clonotype showed up many times. This sequence joins TRBV29-1 and TRBJ2-7; no definite D call. The CDR3 has 13 amino acids. Germline V gene data show CDR1 as SQVTM and CDR2 as ANQGSEA. Trimming cost V 0 bases and J 0 bases, with 6 bases left between them. DNA for the CDR3: TGCAGCGTTGAAGAGGAAAGCTCCTACGAGCAGTACTTC. This codes for CSVEEESSYEQYF.

This clonotype was detected many times. J is TRBJ2-7 and V is TRBV6-1, with TRBD1 matching over 7 bases. With 3 bases clipped from V and 5 bases from J, the junction kept 10 bases outside the gene matches. Germline assignment: CDR1 MNHNS and CDR2 SASEGT. This CDR3 is built from 15 residues. The CDR3 DNA is TGTGCCAGCAGTGACTACGAACAGGGGTCCAACGAGCAGTACTTC. It translates to CASSDYEQGSNEQYF.

The chain links TRBV7-3 to TRBJ2-1; 7 bases map to TRBD2. Trimming at V came to 2 bases and at J to 4 bases, leaving 8 bases not matched to a gene. Germline CDR1 SGHTA, CDR2 FQGTGA. This CDR3 comprises 16 residues. The CDR3 is CASSLWGGGIYNEQFF. CDR3 DNA: TGTGCCAGCAGCTTATGGGGCGGGGGAATTTACAATGAGCAGTTCTTC.

The table lists this clonotype with many counts. CDR3 in DNA: TGTGCCAGCAGCGGCAACCGGGCCCAATACGGGGGCTACGAGCAGTACTTC. This sequence encodes CASSGNRAQYGGYEQYF. V is TRBV11-1 and J is TRBJ2-7, with D possibly TRBD2 on 6 matching bases. The V end lost 5 bases, the J end lost 3 bases, and 23 bases lay between the germline ends. The CDR3 consists of 17 residues. CDR1 and CDR2 from the germline V gene are SGHAT and FQDESV (reference sequence).

The chain is built from TRBV12-3 or TRBV12-4 and TRBJ2-3; D possibly matches TRBD1 or TRBD2 (5 bases each). This CDR3 spans 15 amino acids. Deletions cut 3 bases from V and 0 bases from J, with 10 bases between. The CDR3: CASSFGGMSTDTQYF. Written as DNA, the CDR3 is TGTGCCAGCAGTTTTGGGGGTATGAGCACAGATACGCAGTATTTT.

This clonotype was detected ten times or more. V and J are TRBV20-1 and TRBJ1-2, with 10 nucleotides matching TRBD1. With V trimmed by 8 bases and J by 7 bases, 7 bases remained unmatched. Germline CDR1 and CDR2: DFQATT and SNEGSKA (reference sequence). The CDR3 runs 12 residues. The CDR3 sequence: CSWTGGVSGYTF. The CDR3 bases are TGCAGTTGGACAGGGGGGGTTAGTGGCTACACCTTC.

This clonotype was found many times. This sequence joins TRBV6-5 and TRBJ2-7; TRBD1 matches 7 bases. The V gene's germline CDR1 is MNHEY and CDR2 SVGAGI. J gave up 3 bases and V 5 bases, and 7 bases lay outside the gene matches. The CDR3 is made up of 14 amino acids. Here the CDR3 DNA reads TGTGCCAGCAGTCCGGACAGGTGGAACTACGAGCAGTACTTC. It encodes CASSPDRWNYEQYF.

The J gene is TRBJ1-2, the V gene TRBV7-3, with TRBD1 as a possible D gene (6 bases). CDR3 length equals 15 residues. Trimming pared 3 bases from V and 4 bases from J, leaving 15 bases between. Per germline, CDR1 SGHTA and CDR2 FQGTGA. The CDR3 DNA is TGTGCCAGCAGCTTTCCCGGGGGCGTGACCTATGGCTACACCTTC. Its protein is CASSFPGGVTYGYTF.

This clonotype was seen many times. The chain combines TRBV6-2 or TRBV6-3 with TRBJ1-5; TRBD1 matches 7 bases. Per the germline V gene, CDR1 is MNHEY and CDR2 is SVGEGT. V lost 7 bases, J lost 1 base, and 7 bases stayed unmatched. The CDR3 is 15 amino acids. This chain's CDR3 is CASTQGDHSNQPQHF. CDR3 DNA sequence: TGTGCCAGCACCCAGGGGGATCACAGCAATCAGCCCCAGCATTTT.

This chain joins TRBV3-1 and TRBJ1-2; D ambiguous. The CDR3 totals 13 residues. V lost 2 bases and J lost 3, with 7 bases in between. Germline values: CDR1 LGHDT, CDR2 YNNKEL (reference sequence). CDR3 loop: CASSQQQDYGYTF. The CDR3 coding sequence is TGTGCCAGCAGCCAACAGCAGGACTATGGCTACACCTTC. The variable domain in full, completed from reference TRBV3-1 and TRBJ1-2, reads DTAVSQTPKYLVTQMGNDKSIKCEQNLGHDTMYWYKQDSKKFLKIMFSYNNKELIINETVPNRFSPKSPDKAHLNLHINSLELGDSAVYFCASSQQQDYGYTFGSGTRLTVV.

The chain has TRBV6-1 and TRBJ2-2, with 10 bases that match TRBD2. V was clipped by 4 bases and J by 4 bases; unmatched bases: 9. The V gene's germline CDR1 is MNHNS and CDR2 SASEGT. CDR3 size: 17 residues. The DNA for the CDR3 is TGTGCCAGCAGTGGGGTCTCCGGGACTAGCGTCACCGGGGAGCTGTTTTTT. Translated, it gives CASSGVSGTSVTGELFF.

Of note for this clonotype: With a much larger clone just one base away, this may be a read error. The chain has TRBV28 and TRBJ2-7; D possibly uses TRBD1 or TRBD2 (5 bases each). This CDR3 has 14 amino acids. Germline CDR1 MDHEN, CDR2 SYDVKM. The CDR3 nucleotides are TGTGCCAGCAGTTTTGGGGGAAGCTCCTACGAGCAGGACTTC. Translating it yields CASSFGGSSYEQDF.